This TCR beta chain derives from a study of blood T cell repertoires in COVID-19. Study details: Samples came from the United States, Italy and Spain, spanning acute and convalescent COVID-19.

This CDR3 has 18 amino acids. Germline V lookup: CDR1 LGHNA, CDR2 YSLEER. J was trimmed by 0 bases and V by 0 bases; bases with no gene match: 5. Authors' data handling: Estimation of nucleated cell counts relied on the amplification of reference gene primers. Clones were sequenced by immunoSEQ multiplex PCR, and TCRdb holds only the in-frame ones, with some missing. Clone size and the V and J calls come from that table; the DNA yielded D and trimming. The sample holds almost 20,000 clones, around 84% seen once. This chain joins TRBV4-3 and TRBJ2-6, with 7 bases fitting TRBD2. This receptor was obtained from a human donor with active COVID-19. The donor label of this sample is uncertain. The source material was peripheral blood. CDR3 region: CASSQDGRGSSGANVLTF. The CDR3 nucleotides read TGCGCCAGCAGCCAAGATGGGCGGGGGAGCTCTGGGGCCAACGTCCTGACTTTC.